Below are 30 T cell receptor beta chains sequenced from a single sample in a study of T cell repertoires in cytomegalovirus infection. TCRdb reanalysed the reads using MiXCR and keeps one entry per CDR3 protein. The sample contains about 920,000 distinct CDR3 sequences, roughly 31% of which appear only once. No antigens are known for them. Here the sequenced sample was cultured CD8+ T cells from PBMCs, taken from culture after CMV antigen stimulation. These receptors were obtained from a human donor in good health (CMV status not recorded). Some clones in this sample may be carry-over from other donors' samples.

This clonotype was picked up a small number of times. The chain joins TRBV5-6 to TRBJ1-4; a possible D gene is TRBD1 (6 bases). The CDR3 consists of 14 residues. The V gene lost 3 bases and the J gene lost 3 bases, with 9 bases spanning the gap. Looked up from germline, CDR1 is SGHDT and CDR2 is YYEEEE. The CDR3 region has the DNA TGTGCCAGCAGCTGGGGGCGGCCTAATGAAAAACTGTTTTTT. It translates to CASSWGRPNEKLFF.

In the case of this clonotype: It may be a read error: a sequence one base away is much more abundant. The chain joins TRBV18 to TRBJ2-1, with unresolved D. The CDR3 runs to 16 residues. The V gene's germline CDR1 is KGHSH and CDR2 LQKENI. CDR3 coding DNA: TGTGTCAGCTCACCACCGGACCTCGAAGATTACAATGAGCAGTTCTTC. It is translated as CVSSPPDLEDYNEQFF.

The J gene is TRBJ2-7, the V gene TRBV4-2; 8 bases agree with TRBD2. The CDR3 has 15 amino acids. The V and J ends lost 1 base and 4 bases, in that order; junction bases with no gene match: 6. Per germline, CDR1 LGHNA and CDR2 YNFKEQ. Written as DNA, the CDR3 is TGTGCCAGCAGCCAAGTTCGCCTAGCGGGTTACGAGCAGTACTTC. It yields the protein CASSQVRLAGYEQYF.

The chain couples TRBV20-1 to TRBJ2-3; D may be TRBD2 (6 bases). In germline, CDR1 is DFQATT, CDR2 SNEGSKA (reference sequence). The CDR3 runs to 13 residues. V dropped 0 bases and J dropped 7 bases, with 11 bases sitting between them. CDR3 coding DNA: TGCAGTGCTAGAGATCGCCGGGACTATACGCAGTATTTT. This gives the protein CSARDRRDYTQYF.

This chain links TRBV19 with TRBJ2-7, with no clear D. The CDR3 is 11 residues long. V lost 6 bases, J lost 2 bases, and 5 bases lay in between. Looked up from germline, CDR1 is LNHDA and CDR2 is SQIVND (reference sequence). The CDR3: CASSRAYEQYF. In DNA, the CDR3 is TGTGCCAGTAGCCGAGCCTACGAGCAGTACTTC. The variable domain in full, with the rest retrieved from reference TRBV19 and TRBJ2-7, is DGGITQSPKYLFRKEGQNVTLSCEQNLNHDAMYWYRQDPGQGLRLIYYSQIVNDFQKGDIAEGYSVSREKKESFPLTVTSAQKNPTAFYLCASSRAYEQYFGPGTRLTVT.

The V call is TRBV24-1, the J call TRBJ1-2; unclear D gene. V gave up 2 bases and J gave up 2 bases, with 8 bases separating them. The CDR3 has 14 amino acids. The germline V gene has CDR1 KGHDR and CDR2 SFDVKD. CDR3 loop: CATSDSPGNYGYTF. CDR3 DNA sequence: TGTGCCACCAGTGATTCCCCAGGCAACTATGGCTACACCTTC.

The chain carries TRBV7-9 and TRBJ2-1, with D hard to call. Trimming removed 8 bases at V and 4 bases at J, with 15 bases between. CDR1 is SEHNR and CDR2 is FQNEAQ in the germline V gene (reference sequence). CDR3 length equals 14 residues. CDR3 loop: CASSDSRGYNEQFF. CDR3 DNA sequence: TGTGCCAGCTCCGATTCTCGTGGTTACAATGAGCAGTTCTTC. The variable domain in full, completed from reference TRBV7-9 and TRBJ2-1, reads DTGVSQNPRHKITKRGQNVTFRCDPISEHNRLYWYRQTLGQGPEFLTYFQNEAQLEKSRLLSDRFSAERPKGSFSTLEIQRTEQGDSAMYLCASSDSRGYNEQFFGPGTRLTVL.

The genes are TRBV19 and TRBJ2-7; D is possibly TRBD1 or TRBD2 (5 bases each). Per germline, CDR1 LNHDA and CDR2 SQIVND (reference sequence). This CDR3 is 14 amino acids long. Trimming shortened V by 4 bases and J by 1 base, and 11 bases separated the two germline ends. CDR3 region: CASSNRDGSYEQYF. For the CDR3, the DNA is TGTGCCAGTAGTAACCGGGACGGTTCCTACGAGCAGTACTTC.

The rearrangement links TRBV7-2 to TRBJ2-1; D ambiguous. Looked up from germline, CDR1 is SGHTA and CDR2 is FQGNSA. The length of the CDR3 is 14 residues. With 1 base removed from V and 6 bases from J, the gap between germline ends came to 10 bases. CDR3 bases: TGTGCCAGCAGCTTAGTCCCCCCGGGCAATGAGCAGTTCTTC. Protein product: CASSLVPPGNEQFF.

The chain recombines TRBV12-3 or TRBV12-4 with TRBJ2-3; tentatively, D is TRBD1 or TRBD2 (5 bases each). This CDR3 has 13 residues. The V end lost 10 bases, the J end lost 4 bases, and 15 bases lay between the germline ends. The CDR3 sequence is CAIREGDSDTQYF. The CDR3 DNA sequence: TGTGCCATACGGGAAGGGGATTCAGATACGCAGTATTTT.

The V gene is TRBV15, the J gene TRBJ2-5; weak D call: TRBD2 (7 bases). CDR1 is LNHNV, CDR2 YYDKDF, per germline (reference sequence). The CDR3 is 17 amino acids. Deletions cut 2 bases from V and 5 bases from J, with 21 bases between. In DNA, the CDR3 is TGTGCCACCAGCAGAATAGGGGGGGAAACCCGGGGGGAGACCCAGTACTTC. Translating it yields CATSRIGGETRGETQYF.

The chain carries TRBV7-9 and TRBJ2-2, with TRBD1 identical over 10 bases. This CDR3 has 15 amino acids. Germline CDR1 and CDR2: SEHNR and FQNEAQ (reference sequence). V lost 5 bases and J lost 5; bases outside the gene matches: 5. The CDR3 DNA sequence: TGTGCCAGCAGCGCGACAGGGGGCGAGACCGGGGAGCTGTTTTTT. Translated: CASSATGGETGELFF.

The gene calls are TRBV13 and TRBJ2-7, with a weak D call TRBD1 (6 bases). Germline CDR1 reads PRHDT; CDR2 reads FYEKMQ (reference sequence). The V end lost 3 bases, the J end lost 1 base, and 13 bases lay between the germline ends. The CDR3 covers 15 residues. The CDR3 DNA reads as TGTGCCAGCAGCTTCTCCGAAACAGGGTCCTACGAGCAGTACTTC. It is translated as CASSFSETGSYEQYF.

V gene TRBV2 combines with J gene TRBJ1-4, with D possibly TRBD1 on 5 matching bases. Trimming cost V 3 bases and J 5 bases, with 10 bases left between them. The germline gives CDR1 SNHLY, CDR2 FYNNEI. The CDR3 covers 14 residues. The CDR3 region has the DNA TGTGCCAGCAGTGATAGGGACGGGAATGAAAAACTGTTTTTT. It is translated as CASSDRDGNEKLFF.

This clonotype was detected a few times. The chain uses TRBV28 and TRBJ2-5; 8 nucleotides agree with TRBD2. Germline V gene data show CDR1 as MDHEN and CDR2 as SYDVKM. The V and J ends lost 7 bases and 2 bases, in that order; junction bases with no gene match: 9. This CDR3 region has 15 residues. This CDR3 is CASTLRGAAQETQYF. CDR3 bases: TGTGCCAGCACCTTGCGGGGGGCGGCACAAGAGACCCAGTACTTC.

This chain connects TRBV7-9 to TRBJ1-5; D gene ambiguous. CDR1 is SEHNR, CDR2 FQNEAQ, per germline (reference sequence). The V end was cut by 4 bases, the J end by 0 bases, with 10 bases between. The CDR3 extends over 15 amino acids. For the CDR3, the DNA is TGTGCCAGCAGCTCCTCAGTGAATAGCAATCAGCCCCAGCATTTT. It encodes CASSSSVNSNQPQHF.

The CDR3 DNA is TGTGCCAGCAGTTTAGGGGTAGTTGGGGAGACCCAGTACTTC. The encoded protein is CASSLGVVGETQYF. The J gene is TRBJ2-5, the V gene TRBV12-3 or TRBV12-4; D uncertain. The V end was cut by 1 base, the J end by 5 bases, with 11 bases between. This CDR3 contains 14 residues.

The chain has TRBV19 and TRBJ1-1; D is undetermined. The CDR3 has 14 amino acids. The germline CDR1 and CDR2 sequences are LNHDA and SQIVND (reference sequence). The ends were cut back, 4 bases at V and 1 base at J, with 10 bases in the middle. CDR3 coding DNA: TGTGCCAGTAGTACCGCGGACGGGAACACTGAAGCTTTCTTT. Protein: CASSTADGNTEAFF.

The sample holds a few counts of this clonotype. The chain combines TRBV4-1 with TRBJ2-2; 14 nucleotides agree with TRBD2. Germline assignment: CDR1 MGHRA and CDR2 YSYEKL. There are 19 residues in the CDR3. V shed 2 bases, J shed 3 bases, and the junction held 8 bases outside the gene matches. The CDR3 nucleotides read TGCGCCAGCAGCCAAAGGCCCGGACTAGCGGGGGGCTACACCGGGGAGCTGTTTTTT. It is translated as CASSQRPGLAGGYTGELFF.

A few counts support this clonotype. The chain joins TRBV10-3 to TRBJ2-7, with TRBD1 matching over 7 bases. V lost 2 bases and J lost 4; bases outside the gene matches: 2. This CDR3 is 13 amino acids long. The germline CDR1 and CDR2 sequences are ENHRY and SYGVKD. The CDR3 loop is CAISETGVYEQYF. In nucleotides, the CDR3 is TGTGCCATCAGTGAGACAGGGGTATACGAGCAGTACTTC.

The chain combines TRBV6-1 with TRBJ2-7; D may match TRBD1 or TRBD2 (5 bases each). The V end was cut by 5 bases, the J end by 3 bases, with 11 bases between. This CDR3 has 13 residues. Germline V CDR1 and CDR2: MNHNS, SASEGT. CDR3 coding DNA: TGTGCCAGCAGTACGGGACCGGACTACGAGCAGTACTTC. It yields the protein CASSTGPDYEQYF.

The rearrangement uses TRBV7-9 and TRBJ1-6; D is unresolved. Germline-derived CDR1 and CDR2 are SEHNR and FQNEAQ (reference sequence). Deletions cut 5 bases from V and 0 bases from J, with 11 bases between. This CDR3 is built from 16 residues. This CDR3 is CASSPREASYNSPLHF. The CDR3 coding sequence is TGTGCCAGCAGCCCCCGGGAGGCCTCCTATAATTCACCCCTCCACTTT.

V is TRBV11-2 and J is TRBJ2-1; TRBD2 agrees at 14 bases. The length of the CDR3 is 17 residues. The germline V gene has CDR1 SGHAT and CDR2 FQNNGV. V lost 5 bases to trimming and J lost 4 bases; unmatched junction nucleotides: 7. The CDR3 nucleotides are TGTGCCAGCAGCGGATGGGGACTAGCGGGGGAGTACAATGAGCAGTTCTTC. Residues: CASSGWGLAGEYNEQFF.

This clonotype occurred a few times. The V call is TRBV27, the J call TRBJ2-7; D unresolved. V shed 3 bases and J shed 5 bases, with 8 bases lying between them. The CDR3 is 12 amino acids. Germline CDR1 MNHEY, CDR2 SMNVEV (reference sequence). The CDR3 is CASSFGRDEQYV. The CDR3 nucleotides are TGTGCCAGCAGTTTTGGAAGGGACGAGCAGTACGTC.

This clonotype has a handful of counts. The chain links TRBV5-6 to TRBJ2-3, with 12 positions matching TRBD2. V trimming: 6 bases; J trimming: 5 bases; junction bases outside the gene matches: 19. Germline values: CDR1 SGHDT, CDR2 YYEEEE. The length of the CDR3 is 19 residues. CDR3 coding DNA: TGTGCCAGCAACCTAGGGGTCGGACTAGCGGGGCTCAGAGGAGATACGCAGTATTTT. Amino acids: CASNLGVGLAGLRGDTQYF.

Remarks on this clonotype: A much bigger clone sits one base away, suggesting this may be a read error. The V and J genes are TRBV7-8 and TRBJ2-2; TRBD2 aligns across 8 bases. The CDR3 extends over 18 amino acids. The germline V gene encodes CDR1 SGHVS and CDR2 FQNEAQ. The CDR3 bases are TGTGTCAGCAGCTTAGAAAAGACTAGCGCTTCGAACACCGGGGAGCTGTTTTTT. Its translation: CVSSLEKTSASNTGELFF.

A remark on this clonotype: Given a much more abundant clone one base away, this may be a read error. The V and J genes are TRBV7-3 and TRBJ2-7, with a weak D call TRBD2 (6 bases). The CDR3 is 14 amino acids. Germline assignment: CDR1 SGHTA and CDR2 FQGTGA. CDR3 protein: CASSSKDGSYERYF. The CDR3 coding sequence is TGTGCCAGCAGCTCCAAAGACGGGAGCTACGAGCGGTACTTC.

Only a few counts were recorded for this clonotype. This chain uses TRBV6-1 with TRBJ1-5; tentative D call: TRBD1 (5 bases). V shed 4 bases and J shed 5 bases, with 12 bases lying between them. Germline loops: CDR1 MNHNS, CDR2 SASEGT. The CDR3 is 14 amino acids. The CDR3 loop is CASSGQRADQPQHF. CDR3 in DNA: TGTGCCAGCAGTGGACAGCGAGCTGATCAGCCCCAGCATTTT.

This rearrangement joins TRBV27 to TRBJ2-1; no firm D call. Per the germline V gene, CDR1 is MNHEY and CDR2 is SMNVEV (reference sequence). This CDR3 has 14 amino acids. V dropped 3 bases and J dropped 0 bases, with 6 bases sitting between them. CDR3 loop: CASSLDHSYNEQFF. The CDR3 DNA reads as TGTGCCAGCAGTTTGGACCACTCCTACAATGAGCAGTTCTTC.

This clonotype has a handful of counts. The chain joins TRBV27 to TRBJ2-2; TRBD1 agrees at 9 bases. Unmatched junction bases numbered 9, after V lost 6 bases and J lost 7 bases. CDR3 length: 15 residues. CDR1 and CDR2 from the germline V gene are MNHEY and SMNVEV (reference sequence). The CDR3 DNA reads TGTGCCAGCAGACACGGGACAGGGACGGGCGGGGAGCTGTTTTTT. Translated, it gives CASRHGTGTGGELFF.